Listed below are T cell receptor beta chains from one sample, sequenced in a study of shared clonotypes between healthy human individuals. The protocol was immunoSEQ multiplex PCR, while the TCRdb copy is restricted to in-frame clones and leaves out a portion. The top ten hold 9.5% to 15% of the sample, which has some 490,000 clones, approximately 84% seen once. The sample was PBMCs. The receptor source for this set is a woman between 40 and 50 years old in good health. Some clones in this sample may be carry-over from other donors' samples. Both conserved end residues are part of each CDR3. D genes are given only for firm matches. A row's size may be missing; if present it is once, few, many or a size class.

J gene	clone size	V gene	D gene	CDR3 DNA	CDR3 protein
TRBJ1-2	-	TRBV29-1	TRBD1	TGCAGCGCTGTGACAGGGGGCTATGGCTACACCTTC	CSAVTGGYGYTF
TRBJ2-6	-	TRBV4-1	-	TGCGCCAGCAGCCAACCGACCTCTGGGGCCAACGTCCTGACTTTC	CASSQPTSGANVLTF
TRBJ1-4	-	TRBV28	-	TGTGCCAGCAGTTTCCCTGGGCGGGGAGAACTGTTTTTT	CASSFPGRGELFF
TRBJ2-1	-	TRBV6-6	-	TGTGCCAGCAGTTACGGGACCTCTTTCGATGAGCAGTTCTTC	CASSYGTSFDEQFF
TRBJ2-7	-	TRBV10-3	-	TGTGCACCTCCCGGCTACGAGCAGTACTTC	CAPPGYEQYF
TRBJ2-5	-	TRBV4-2	TRBD2	TGTGCCAGCAGCCAAGATGGGACTAGCGGGAGGGCAAAGACCCAGTACTTC	CASSQDGTSGRAKTQYF
TRBJ2-3	few	TRBV28	TRBD2	TGTGCCAGCAGCCCGGGGACTAGCGGACTTAGCACAGATACGCAGTATTTT	CASSPGTSGLSTDTQYF
TRBJ1-2	-	TRBV29-1	TRBD1	TGCAGCGTGTATACAGGGGTCTATGGCTACACCTTC	CSVYTGVYGYTF
TRBJ2-3	-	TRBV27	-	TGTGCCAGCACGAGGACACCCACAGATACGCAGTATTTT	CASTRTPTDTQYF
TRBJ2-3	-	TRBV5-5	-	TGTGCCAGCAGCTTGGACAATACTAGCACAGATACGCAGTATTTT	CASSLDNTSTDTQYF
TRBJ2-7	-	TRBV10-3	TRBD2	TGTGCCATCAAGACGGGACTAGCGGGAGTCGGGCAGTACTTC	CAIKTGLAGVGQYF
TRBJ1-5	-	TRBV28	TRBD1	TGTGCCAGCAGGCAGGACAGGCCCAATCAGCCCCAGCATTTT	CASRQDRPNQPQHF
TRBJ1-5	-	TRBV19	-	TGTGCCAGTAGCACCCAGGTCCTACTTCTCAATCAGCCCCAGCATTTT	CASSTQVLLLNQPQHF
TRBJ2-1	-	TRBV4-1	TRBD2	TGCGCCAGCAGCCAACTAGCGGGATCTTACAATGAGCAGTTCTTC	CASSQLAGSYNEQFF
TRBJ2-6	-	TRBV5-1	-	TGCGCCAGCAGGCCCTTCGGACCGTCCTCTGGGGCCAACGTCCTGACTTTC	CASRPFGPSSGANVLTF
TRBJ2-2	-	TRBV25-1	-	TGTGCCAGCAGTGCCAGGGAGGTCGGGGAGCTGTTTTTT	CASSAREVGELFF
TRBJ2-1	-	TRBV11-2	TRBD2	TGTGCCAGCAGGCCTAGTGGCGCTAGCGGGAGTAGGGAGCAGTTCTTC	CASRPSGASGSREQFF
TRBJ2-7	-	TRBV27	TRBD2	TGTGCCAGCAGTCCTATTTACGGCCTGACCGGGACTAGCGGGAGGTCAACCTACGAGCAGTACTTC	CASSPIYGLTGTSGRSTYEQYF
TRBJ2-1	-	TRBV29-1	TRBD1	TGCAGCGTCGGGACAGGGGTGGTCAATGAGCAGTTCTTC	CSVGTGVVNEQFF
TRBJ2-7	once	TRBV7-3	-	TGTGCCAGCAGCTTATTCAGGGGCAGTTTGGCCGAGCAGTACTTC	CASSLFRGSLAEQYF
TRBJ1-3	once	TRBV11-2	-	TGTGCCAGCAGCTTAGGTAGCTCTGGAAACACCATATATTTT	CASSLGSSGNTIYF
TRBJ1-2	-	TRBV29-1	TRBD1	TGCAGCGTTGGACAGGGTGGCTATGGCTACACCTTC	CSVGQGGYGYTF
TRBJ2-1	-	TRBV28	TRBD2	TGTGCCAGCAGGGCTAGCGGGGGCTACAATGAGCAGTTCTTC	CASRASGGYNEQFF
TRBJ1-5	-	TRBV28	-	TGTGCCAGCACTGACAATCAGCCCCAGCATTTT	CASTDNQPQHF
TRBJ2-7	-	TRBV5-4	TRBD2	TGTGCCAGCAGCGCCGGCGGGGGGCTCTACGAGCAGTACTTC	CASSAGGGLYEQYF
TRBJ2-1	-	TRBV5-1	TRBD2	TGCGCCAGCGAGACTAGCGGCTCCTACAATGAGCAGTTCTTC	CASETSGSYNEQFF
TRBJ2-1	-	TRBV7-2	-	TGTGCCAGCAGCCCCGAGAGGGGGAATGAGCAGTTCTTC	CASSPERGNEQFF
TRBJ2-5	-	TRBV29-1	TRBD2	TGCAGCGTTGAGTTAGCGGGACGCCAAGAGACCCAGTACTTC	CSVELAGRQETQYF
TRBJ2-2	-	TRBV7-9	-	TGTGTCAGCAGCCTCCGGGACACCGGGGAGCTGTTTTTT	CVSSLRDTGELFF
TRBJ2-7	-	TRBV4-2	-	TGTGCCAGCAGCCAAGATCCAGAATACTACGAGCAGTACTTC	CASSQDPEYYEQYF
TRBJ2-5	-	TRBV7-9	TRBD1	TGTGCCAGCAGCTCCTACGACAGGGCTAAGATGACCCAGTACTTC	CASSSYDRAKMTQYF
TRBJ2-7	-	TRBV5-4	-	TGTGCCAGCAGCTTGTCGGACGAGCAGTACTTC	CASSLSDEQYF
TRBJ1-1	-	TRBV7-9	-	TGTGCCAGCAGCTTACTTCGGGGGGAGAGCGCTTTCTTT	CASSLLRGESAFF
TRBJ2-2	-	TRBV5-1	-	TGCGCCAGCAGCTTCCAGGGAGGAACCGGGGAGCTGTTTTTT	CASSFQGGTGELFF
TRBJ2-3	-	TRBV5-1	TRBD2	TGCGCCACCCAACTAGCGAAAAGCACAGATACGCAGTATTTT	CATQLAKSTDTQYF
TRBJ2-7	once	TRBV5-8	-	TGTGCCAGCAGCTCCGGATATCTTCCCTACGAGCAGTACTTC	CASSSGYLPYEQYF
TRBJ1-2	-	TRBV28	-	TGTGCCAGCAGACAGGCGACTAACTATGGCTACACCTTC	CASRQATNYGYTF
TRBJ1-1	-	TRBV29-1	TRBD1	TGCAGCGCCTCAGGGGGGTGGGGCATGAACACTGAAGCTTTCTTT	CSASGGWGMNTEAFF
TRBJ2-7	-	TRBV28	-	TGTGCCAGCAGTTTAGCAGGGGAAACCTACGAGCAGTACTTC	CASSLAGETYEQYF
TRBJ2-1	-	TRBV7-2	-	TGTGCCAGCAGCTTAGGTCGTCGTGAGCAGTTCTTC	CASSLGRREQFF
TRBJ2-7	-	TRBV5-6	TRBD1	TGTGCCAGCAGCTTGGACCCAGGGGGACAGCAGTACTTC	CASSLDPGGQQYF
TRBJ1-1	once	TRBV9	-	TGTGCCAGCAGCGTAGTTGGGGGAACAGTCACTGAAGCTTTCTTT	CASSVVGGTVTEAFF
TRBJ2-3	-	TRBV7-2	TRBD2	TGTGCCAGCAGCATACTAGCGGGAGGTTCAGATACGCAGTATTTT	CASSILAGGSDTQYF